These T cell receptor beta chains were read from a single sample in a study of cytomegalovirus exposure and HLA in healthy donors. The assay was immunoSEQ multiplex PCR, and TCRdb's table has in-frame clones only and misses some. This sample has about 89,000 clones, with less than 80% found just once. The sample consisted of PBMCs. The receptors shown here come from a male donor in good health and CMV-seronegative. Both conserved end residues are part of each CDR3. D genes are given only for firm matches. Where a row states a size, it is once, few, many or the class of an expanded clone; other rows omit it.

clone_size | d_call | j_call | v_call | cdr3_aa | cdr3_nt
. | TRBD1 | TRBJ2-7 | TRBV9 | CASSFGQGLYEQYF | TGTGCCAGCAGCTTTGGACAGGGACTCTACGAGCAGTACTTC
. | TRBD1 | TRBJ1-1 | TRBV6-1 | CASRMTGLNTEAFF | TGTGCCAGCAGGATGACAGGGTTAAACACTGAAGCTTTCTTT
. | TRBD1 | TRBJ1-1 | TRBV28 | CAILTGTGRLGAFF | TGTGCCATTTTAACCGGGACAGGGAGGTTAGGGGCTTTCTTT
few | . | TRBJ1-5 | TRBV6-6 | CASSEGGHSNQPQHF | TGTGCCAGCAGCGAAGGCGGACATAGCAATCAGCCCCAGCATTTT
. | . | TRBJ1-5 | TRBV5-4 | CASSLSPNQPQHF | TGTGCCAGCAGCTTGAGCCCCAATCAGCCCCAGCATTTT
. | TRBD1 | TRBJ1-5 | TRBV6-6 | CASSRQGTNQPQHF | TGTGCCAGCAGTCGACAGGGTACCAATCAGCCCCAGCATTTT
. | . | TRBJ2-3 | TRBV10-3 | CAISESTGKLTDTQYF | TGTGCCATCAGTGAGTCGACGGGGAAATTGACAGATACGCAGTATTTT
. | . | TRBJ2-3 | TRBV6-5 | CASSYSLTAPDTQYF | TGTGCCAGCAGTTACTCGCTGACAGCCCCGGATACGCAGTATTTT
. | TRBD1 | TRBJ2-2 | TRBV7-2 | CASIFLGGAGELFF | TGTGCCAGCATCTTCTTAGGGGGCGCCGGGGAGCTGTTTTTT
. | TRBD1 | TRBJ2-7 | TRBV10-3 | CATHAGTGSYEQYF | TGTGCCACCCATGCTGGGACAGGGTCCTACGAGCAGTACTTC
once | . | TRBJ1-1 | TRBV28 | CASSALGVRDTEAFF | TGTGCCAGCAGTGCGCTCGGAGTGAGGGACACTGAAGCTTTCTTT
. | . | TRBJ1-3 | TRBV18 | CASSPSGGNTIYF | TGTGCCAGCTCACCCTCAGGCGGAAACACCATATATTTT
. | . | TRBJ1-2 | TRBV27 | CASSLSITSSSYGYTF | TGTGCCAGCAGTTTATCGATTACAAGTTCTTCCTATGGCTACACCTTC
. | . | TRBJ1-2 | TRBV6-5 | CASSYQGRRVNGYTF | TGTGCCAGCAGTTACCAGGGAAGAAGGGTTAATGGCTACACCTTC
. | . | TRBJ2-6 | TRBV6-6 | CASRVGANGLTF | TGTGCCAGCAGGGTTGGGGCCAACGGCCTGACTTTC
. | . | TRBJ1-4 | TRBV15 | CATSRGGEGHEKLFF | TGTGCCACCAGCAGAGGGGGGGAAGGACATGAAAAACTGTTTTTT
. | . | TRBJ2-7 | TRBV6-5 | CASSYTRGNEQYF | TGTGCCAGCAGTTACACCAGGGGAAACGAGCAGTACTTC
once | TRBD1 | TRBJ1-2 | TRBV7-3 | CASSLGQAPNYGYTF | TGTGCCAGCAGCCTAGGACAGGCCCCTAACTATGGCTACACCTTC
. | . | TRBJ1-1 | TRBV6-5 | CASSYGETANTEAFF | TGTGCCAGCAGTTACGGCGAGACAGCGAACACTGAAGCTTTCTTT
. | TRBD1 | TRBJ1-2 | TRBV9 | CASGQGGRGNYGYTF | TGTGCCTCAGGACAGGGCGGCAGAGGTAACTATGGCTACACCTTC
few | TRBD1 | TRBJ2-7 | TRBV10-2 | CASTPGAGGASYEQYF | TGCGCCAGCACCCCCGGAGCAGGGGGTGCATCCTACGAGCAGTACTTC
. | TRBD2 | TRBJ2-1 | TRBV11-2 | CASSLVGLANEQFF | TGTGCCAGCAGCTTAGTCGGACTAGCCAATGAGCAGTTCTTC
. | . | TRBJ1-2 | TRBV9 | CASSVQGVDYGYTF | TGTGCCAGCAGCGTACAGGGTGTCGACTATGGCTACACCTTC
. | . | TRBJ2-3 | TRBV28 | CASSQGVTDTQYF | TGTGCCAGCAGTCAGGGTGTTACAGATACGCAGTATTTT
. | . | TRBJ2-3 | TRBV28 | CASSWVPGEGDTQYF | TGTGCCAGCAGTTGGGTCCCAGGGGAGGGAGATACGCAGTATTTT
once | . | TRBJ1-1 | TRBV19 | CASSTGESRTEAFF | TGTGCCAGTAGCACGGGGGAGTCTCGAACTGAAGCTTTCTTT
few | . | TRBJ1-2 | TRBV28 | CASRFGGYTF | TGTGCCAGTCGATTCGGTGGCTACACCTTC
. | . | TRBJ2-7 | TRBV2 | CASSVLGSIYEQYF | TGTGCCAGCAGTGTTCTAGGGAGCATATACGAGCAGTACTTC
. | . | TRBJ2-7 | TRBV5-5 | CASSLERVPGEQYF | TGTGCCAGCAGCTTGGAACGGGTCCCGGGGGAGCAGTACTTC
. | TRBD1 | TRBJ2-7 | TRBV28 | CASSFADRVLYEQYF | TGTGCCAGCAGTTTCGCTGACAGGGTTCTCTACGAGCAGTACTTC
. | . | TRBJ1-1 | TRBV7-2 | CASSFQRREAFF | TGTGCCAGCAGCTTCCAGAGGCGAGAAGCTTTCTTT
. | . | TRBJ2-1 | TRBV5-4 | CASSLRQIEQFF | TGTGCCAGCAGCCTGCGGCAGATTGAGCAGTTCTTC
. | . | TRBJ2-4 | TRBV14 | CASSQEQIQYF | TGTGCCAGCAGCCAAGAACAGATTCAGTACTTC
. | . | TRBJ2-7 | TRBV7-2 | CASSQGRTRTYEQYF | TGTGCCAGCAGCCAGGGGCGGACAAGGACCTACGAGCAGTACTTC
once | . | TRBJ2-1 | TRBV9 | CASSVVYDNEQFF | TGTGCCAGCAGCGTAGTTTATGACAATGAGCAGTTCTTC
. | . | TRBJ2-3 | TRBV5-1 | CASSLIVTDTQYF | TGCGCCAGCAGCTTGATAGTCACAGATACGCAGTATTTT
. | TRBD1 | TRBJ1-2 | TRBV7-6 | CASSPGRQGNNYGYTF | TGTGCCAGCAGCCCCGGTAGACAGGGGAACAACTATGGCTACACCTTC
few | TRBD2 | TRBJ2-3 | TRBV4-3 | CASSQDLAGGPDTQYF | TGCGCCAGCAGCCAAGATCTAGCGGGGGGGCCAGATACGCAGTATTTT
. | . | TRBJ2-7 | TRBV7-2 | CASSLADNRGGYEQYF | TGTGCCAGCAGCTTAGCCGACAACAGGGGGGGCTACGAGCAGTACTTC
. | . | TRBJ2-5 | TRBV29-1 | CSGETRAGETQYF | TGCAGCGGGGAGACAAGGGCCGGAGAGACCCAGTACTTC
. | TRBD1 | TRBJ1-1 | TRBV28 | CASSSYGQGTNTEAFF | TGTGCCAGCAGTTCGTACGGACAGGGAACGAACACTGAAGCTTTCTTT
. | . | TRBJ1-1 | TRBV4-3 | CASSQVGNTEAFF | TGCGCCAGCAGCCAAGTCGGGAACACTGAAGCTTTCTTT
. | . | TRBJ1-2 | TRBV7-9 | CSSTIGPGVPGYGYTF | TGTTCCAGCACCATCGGCCCGGGGGTTCCGGGCTATGGCTACACCTTC
. | . | TRBJ2-6 | TRBV29-1 | CSVDPGVGANVLTF | TGCAGCGTTGATCCAGGGGTGGGGGCCAACGTCCTGACTTTC
. | TRBD2 | TRBJ2-1 | TRBV28 | CASLPGTSYNEQFF | TGTGCCAGCCTCCCGGGGACTAGTTACAATGAGCAGTTCTTC
. | . | TRBJ2-7 | TRBV11-3 | CASSLRDTYEQYF | TGTGCCAGCAGCTTAAGGGACACCTACGAGCAGTACTTC
few | . | TRBJ1-5 | TRBV28 | CASREQGGSNQPQHF | TGTGCCAGCAGGGAACAGGGTGGGAGCAATCAGCCCCAGCATTTT
. | . | TRBJ2-6 | TRBV11-2 | CASSLGGGEGSGANGLTF | TGTGCCAGCAGCTTAGGAGGGGGGGAAGGCTCTGGGGCCAACGGCCTGACTTTC
. | TRBD2 | TRBJ2-7 | TRBV5-1 | CASSRDYHNEQYF | TGCGCCAGCAGCCGGGACTACCACAACGAGCAGTACTTC
. | TRBD2 | TRBJ2-7 | TRBV13 | CASSPREGHEQYF | TGTGCCAGCAGCCCCAGGGAGGGCCACGAGCAGTACTTC
. | TRBD1 | TRBJ2-3 | TRBV4-3 | CASSQDRGRTDTQYF | TGCGCCAGCAGCCAAGACAGGGGGCGAACAGATACGCAGTATTTT
. | . | TRBJ1-3 | TRBV5-6 | CASSLYWGRSGNTIYF | TGTGCCAGCAGCTTGTACTGGGGGCGATCTGGAAACACCATATATTTT
. | TRBD1 | TRBJ1-4 | TRBV14 | CASSQEAMGQGLGEKLFF | TGTGCCAGCAGCCAAGAAGCGATGGGACAGGGGCTTGGTGAAAAACTGTTTTTT
. | . | TRBJ2-1 | TRBV9 | CASSYTSREQFF | TGTGCCAGCAGCTATACTTCCAGGGAGCAGTTCTTC
. | . | TRBJ2-3 | TRBV5-5 | CASSLDPGTSTDTQYF | TGTGCCAGCAGCTTGGATCCAGGGACTAGCACAGATACGCAGTATTTT